This T cell receptor beta chain is drawn from a study of blood T cells in healthy people across ages. Per the germline V gene, CDR1 is LGHDT and CDR2 is YNNKEL (reference sequence). Trimming removed 4 bases from V and 8 bases from J, with 8 bases in between. The CDR3 is 12 residues long. Combining a sample-barcoded 5' primer with a J-beta primer mix, a second PCR ran for roughly 7 to 11 cycles. Tagging of each cDNA molecule was performed by a template-switch adaptor with 12 random nucleotides. TCRdb reprocessed the 5' RACE reads with MiXCR, giving one entry per CDR3 protein. The profile shows 600,000 or so distinct CDR3 sequences, around 20% of them singletons. Researchers isolated at least 6 million PBMCs per sample.

The sequence was collected from a man between 65 and 85 years old in good health. The V call is TRBV3-1, the J call TRBJ2-2; no firm D call. Specimen: blood. The CDR3 bases are TGTGCCAGCAGCCCCCAAAAGGGGGAGCTGTTTTTT. Its protein is CASSPQKGELFF.